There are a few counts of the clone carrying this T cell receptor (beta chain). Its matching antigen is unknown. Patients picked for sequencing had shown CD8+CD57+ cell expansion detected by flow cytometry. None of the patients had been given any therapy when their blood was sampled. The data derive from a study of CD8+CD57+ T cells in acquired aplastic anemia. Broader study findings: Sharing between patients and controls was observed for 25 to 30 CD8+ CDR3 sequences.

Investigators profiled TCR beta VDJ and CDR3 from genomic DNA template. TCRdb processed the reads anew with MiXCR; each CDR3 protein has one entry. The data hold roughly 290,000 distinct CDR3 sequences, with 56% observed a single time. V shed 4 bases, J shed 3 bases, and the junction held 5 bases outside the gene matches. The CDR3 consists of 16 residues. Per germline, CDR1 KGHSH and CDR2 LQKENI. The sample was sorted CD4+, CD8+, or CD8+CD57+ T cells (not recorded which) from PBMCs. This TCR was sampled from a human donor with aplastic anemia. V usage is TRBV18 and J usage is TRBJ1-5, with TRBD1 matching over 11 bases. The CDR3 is CASSQGTGGNNQPQHF. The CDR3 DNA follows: TGTGCCAGCTCACAAGGGACAGGGGGAAACAATCAGCCCCAGCATTTT.